Below, one T cell receptor (beta chain) is given with its context. The antigen is undetermined. This CDR3 has 17 amino acids. V lost 3 bases and J lost 1; bases outside the gene matches: 9. Germline CDR1 reads SGHNT; CDR2 reads YENEEA. The data belong to a study of shared clonotypes between healthy human individuals. Across the whole study: A couple of female and a few male donors aged 18 to 49 were enrolled. Regarding the study as a whole: A generally larger estimated richness was seen in naive subsets than in memory subsets.

The assay was immunoSEQ multiplex PCR, and TCRdb's table has in-frame clones only and misses some. This table holds about 1.5 million clones, approximately 98% found once. The sequence derives from a man younger than 45 in good health. V is TRBV11-3 and J is TRBJ2-3; 8 nucleotides agree with TRBD2. The sample consisted of naive CD4+ T cells sorted from blood. The subset here: CD45RA+ positively selected. For the CDR3, the DNA is TGTGCCAGCAGCTTTTCCGTTAGCGGGGCCGGCACAGATACGCAGTATTTT. It yields the protein CASSFSVSGAGTDTQYF.